A single sample gave rise to the 5 T cell receptor beta chains below, sequenced in a study of cytomegalovirus exposure and HLA in healthy donors. PCR involved 60 Vbeta and 13 Jbeta primers. TCRdb's table, derived via immunoSEQ multiplex PCR, lists solely in-frame clones and lacks some. Among around 190,000 clones listed, around 80% were seen once. The specimen was PBMCs. These TCRs come from a man aged 35 to 55 in good health and CMV-seronegative.

This clone was detected only once. The chain combines TRBV7-2 with TRBJ2-7; 12 nucleotides line up with TRBD2. Trimming cost V 5 bases and J 3 bases; bases outside gene matches: 14. The CDR3 sequence is 18 residues long. Germline V gene data show CDR1 as SGHTA and CDR2 as FQGNSA. The CDR3 loop reads CASSHGWASGRVGYEQYF. CDR3 DNA: TGTGCCAGCAGCCATGGCTGGGCTAGCGGGAGGGTGGGCTACGAGCAGTACTTC.

This rearrangement joins TRBV5-1 to TRBJ1-1; TRBD1 is a possible D gene (6 bases). The germline CDR1 and CDR2 sequences are SGHRS and YFSETQ. CDR3 length: 15 residues. V dropped 4 bases and J dropped 5 bases, with 18 bases sitting between them. The CDR3 sequence: CASSAGGLIGTEAFF. CDR3 coding DNA: TGCGCCAGCAGCGCGGGGGGCCTAATAGGGACTGAAGCTTTCTTT.

The V and J genes are TRBV21-1 and TRBJ2-2; TRBD1 reflects the table's D call only, with no check against the DNA. TRBV21-1 is an annotated pseudogene. The CDR3 sequence is 14 residues long. CDR3 residues: CASSKYGAPGELFF. DNA for the CDR3: TGTGCCAGCAGCAAATATGGGGCGCCGGGGGAGCTGTTTTTT.

This rearrangement joins TRBV5-1 to TRBJ1-2; 10 nucleotides line up with TRBD1. The CDR3 runs 15 residues. Germline loops: CDR1 SGHRS, CDR2 YFSETQ. With V trimmed by 4 bases and J by 8 bases, 11 bases remained unmatched. The CDR3 DNA follows: TGCGCCAGCAGCCCGGAGGGACAGGGGATAGGGGGCTACACCTTC. Translated: CASSPEGQGIGGYTF.

This clone was picked up a small number of times. The J gene is TRBJ1-5, the V gene TRBV6-1; TRBD1 agrees at 7 bases. After removal of 1 base from V and 15 bases from J, the junction contained 3 bases not matched to a gene. This CDR3 is built from 11 residues. Germline V gene data show CDR1 as MNHNS and CDR2 as SASEGT. In DNA form, the CDR3 reads TGTGCCAGCAGTGAAGGAGACAGGGTGCATTTT. Translation: CASSEGDRVHF.